These 22 T cell receptor beta chains came from one sample sequenced in a study of persistence of HIV-infected CD4 T cells. Stimulation used 8.5 to 10 ug/mL lysate from CMV-infected fibroblasts. Memory cells lacking CD40L and CD69 with high CD45RO were sorted. Their recognized antigens are unknown. The libraries were made with immunoSEQ version 4 in survey mode. Generated by immunoSEQ multiplex PCR, the TCRdb table keeps only in-frame clones and is missing some. The table includes 30,000 or so clones, approximately 80% detected once. The material was CD4+ T cells sorted from PBMCs after roughly 18-hour stimulation, obtained from a patient who received antiretroviral therapy. The receptor source for this set is an adult man with HIV who was CMV-seropositive.

The chain has TRBV1 and TRBJ2-1; the D segment call TRBD2 is taken from the table without a DNA check. TRBV1 corresponds to a pseudogene. The CDR3 runs 16 residues. In DNA form, the CDR3 reads TGCACCACCCTTTCGAAGGGGGGGAAGAGCTACAATGAGCAGTTCTTC. It is translated as CTTLSKGGKSYNEQFF.

The gene calls are TRBV7-8 and TRBJ2-7; D is possibly TRBD1 or TRBD2 (5 bases each). CDR1 is SGHVS, CDR2 FQNEAQ, per germline. V lost 1 base, J lost 1 base, and 14 bases lay in between. The CDR3 runs to 16 residues. CDR3 bases: TGTGCCAGCAGCTTAGGCCGGGACGCCATTTCCTACGAGCAGTACTTC. Its translation: CASSLGRDAISYEQYF.

In this sample, this clone turned up once. This chain uses TRBV7-2 with TRBJ1-4, with D possibly being TRBD1 (5 bases). CDR1 SGHTA and CDR2 FQGNSA come from the germline V gene. CDR3 length: 13 residues. Deletions cut 5 bases from V and 8 bases from J, with 12 bases between. In DNA, the CDR3 is TGTGCCAGCAGCATCGGGGGGAGCGAAAAACTGTTTTTT. It translates to CASSIGGSEKLFF.

V usage is TRBV5-6 and J usage is TRBJ2-2, with TRBD2 matching 11 bases. Unmatched junction bases numbered 7, after V lost 5 bases and J lost 7 bases. Germline V gives CDR1 SGHDT, CDR2 YYEEEE. This CDR3 contains 15 residues. CDR3 in amino acids: CASRIAGGPSGELFF. The CDR3 DNA reads TGTGCCAGCAGGATAGCGGGGGGGCCGAGCGGGGAGCTGTTTTTT.

V and J are TRBV4-2 and TRBJ2-7; D call uncertain. V gave up 4 bases and J gave up 6 bases, with 16 bases separating them. Germline CDR1 LGHNA, CDR2 YNFKEQ. The CDR3 loop spans 14 amino acids. The CDR3 loop is CASSPPRRPGEQYF. The CDR3 DNA is TGTGCCAGCAGCCCCCCGCGTAGGCCGGGCGAGCAGTACTTC.

V usage is TRBV24-1 and J usage is TRBJ2-5; 12 bases line up with TRBD1. Germline loops: CDR1 KGHDR, CDR2 SFDVKD. J lost 5 bases, V lost 6 bases, and 6 bases had no gene match. The CDR3 contains 15 residues. The CDR3: CATSFGTGGRETQYF. The CDR3 DNA follows: TGTGCCACCAGTTTCGGGACAGGGGGCAGGGAGACCCAGTACTTC.

This chain uses TRBV19 with TRBJ1-5, with D unresolved. Germline V gene sequence: CDR1 LNHDA, CDR2 SQIVND (reference sequence). This CDR3 has 14 amino acids. Trimming left V 9 bases short and J 1 base short, with 13 bases between. The CDR3 loop is CASRRRSSNQPQHF. CDR3 nucleotides: TGTGCCAGCCGGAGACGCTCCAGCAATCAGCCCCAGCATTTT.

This chain joins TRBV7-9 and TRBJ1-3; D might be TRBD1 (6 bases). CDR1 is SEHNR, CDR2 FQNEAQ, per germline (reference sequence). Trimming cost V 5 bases and J 6 bases, with 14 bases left between them. There are 14 residues in the CDR3. The CDR3 protein is CASSPQGQTNTIYF. CDR3 coding DNA: TGTGCCAGCAGCCCCCAGGGGCAGACAAACACCATATATTTT.

This sequence joins TRBV28 and TRBJ2-2; 9 bases line up with TRBD1. CDR1 and CDR2 (germline): MDHEN, SYDVKM. There are 15 residues in the CDR3. Trimming removed 5 bases from V and 4 bases from J; junction bases left unmatched: 5. CDR3 nucleotides: TGTGCCAGCAGTGCAACAGGGGGCTTCACCGGGGAGCTGTTTTTT. This translates into CASSATGGFTGELFF.

There are a few counts of this clone. V is TRBV12-5 and J is TRBJ2-2, with D maybe TRBD1 (8 bases). Germline V gene lookup returns CDR1 LGHNT and CDR2 FRNRAP. V shed 1 base and J shed 3 bases, with 12 bases lying between them. This CDR3 is 16 amino acids long. The CDR3 spells CASGLETGGDTGELFF. CDR3 DNA sequence: TGTGCTAGTGGTTTGGAAACAGGGGGGGACACCGGGGAGCTGTTTTTT.

The chain uses TRBV29-1 and TRBJ1-3; D uncertain. Germline V gives CDR1 SQVTM, CDR2 ANQGSEA. V was trimmed by 1 base and J by 2 bases, leaving 6 bases between them. This CDR3 is built from 13 residues. CDR3 residues: CSVEADTGNTIYF. CDR3 in DNA: TGCAGCGTTGAAGCAGATACTGGAAACACCATATATTTT.

CDR3 DNA sequence: TGTGCCAGTAGCGACAGGGGAACTCTAGCCAAAAACATTCAGTACTTC. Protein product: CASSDRGTLAKNIQYF. This chain joins TRBV19 and TRBJ2-4; 8 bases map to TRBD1. CDR3 size: 16 residues. V trimming: 6 bases; J trimming: 0 bases; junction bases outside the gene matches: 7. The germline V gene encodes CDR1 LNHDA and CDR2 SQIVND (reference sequence). The variable domain in full, completed from reference TRBV19 and TRBJ2-4, reads DGGITQSPKYLFRKEGQNVTLSCEQNLNHDAMYWYRQDPGQGLRLIYYSQIVNDFQKGDIAEGYSVSREKKESFPLTVTSAQKNPTAFYLCASSDRGTLAKNIQYFGAGTRLSVL.

The CDR3 spells CASKHTGELFF. For the CDR3, the DNA is TGCGCCAGCAAACACACCGGGGAGCTGTTTTTT. The chain joins TRBV10-2 to TRBJ2-2; D is uncertain. Germline-derived CDR1 and CDR2 are WSHSY and SAAADI. CDR3 length: 11 amino acids. Trimming took 7 bases from V and 3 from J, leaving 3 bases between them.

The chain couples TRBV6-5 to TRBJ1-1; D is possibly TRBD1 (6 bases). The CDR3 runs to 14 residues. Germline V gives CDR1 MNHEY, CDR2 SVGAGI. V lost 2 bases and J lost 8, with 15 bases in between. CDR3 coding DNA: TGTGCCAGCAGTTACGGGTTCTTAGGGGGGGAAGCTTTCTTT. It encodes CASSYGFLGGEAFF.

J is TRBJ2-3 and V is TRBV30; D might be TRBD1 or TRBD2, each matching 5 bases. CDR1 and CDR2 (germline): GTSNPN, SVGIG (reference sequence). This CDR3 contains 12 residues. V lost 5 bases, J lost 2 bases, and 8 bases lay in between. The DNA for the CDR3 is TGTGCCTGGGGGACCGACACAGATACGCAGTATTTT. It encodes CAWGTDTDTQYF.

The CDR3 loop is CASSPGTTWDQETQYF. CDR3 sequence (DNA): TGTGCCAGCTCACCAGGTACCACCTGGGACCAAGAGACCCAGTACTTC. V usage is TRBV18 and J usage is TRBJ2-5; D unclear. Germline loops: CDR1 KGHSH, CDR2 LQKENI. The CDR3 has 16 residues. Trimming took off 2 bases at V and 0 bases at J, with 13 bases between the two ends.

The chain joins TRBV18 to TRBJ1-5; D might be TRBD1 (5 bases). With 1 base removed from V and 6 bases from J, the gap between germline ends came to 13 bases. Germline V gives CDR1 KGHSH, CDR2 LQKENI. This CDR3 comprises 15 residues. The CDR3 region is CASSPLSITGQPQHF. CDR3 in DNA: TGTGCCAGCTCACCACTCTCAATCACAGGTCAGCCCCAGCATTTT.

The J gene is TRBJ2-7, the V gene TRBV6-5; D ambiguous. The CDR3 runs to 13 residues. Germline CDR1 MNHEY, CDR2 SVGAGI. Between the trimmed V and J ends, which lost 6 bases and 1 base, there was a span of 10 bases. The CDR3 bases are TGTGCCAGCAGCCTCGGACGGTCCTACGAGCAGTACTTC. Its protein is CASSLGRSYEQYF.

Here the CDR3 reads CASSTGWGTNYGYTF. CDR3 bases: TGTGCCAGCAGTACAGGGTGGGGAACTAACTATGGCTACACCTTC. V and J are TRBV3-1 (or the pseudogene TRBV3-2) and TRBJ1-2; maybe TRBD1 (6 bases). Deletions cut 6 bases from V and 0 bases from J, with 14 bases between. The germline gives CDR1 LGHDT, CDR2 YNNKEL (reference sequence). The CDR3 runs 15 residues.

V is TRBV5-1 and J is TRBJ2-2; a possible D gene is TRBD2 (5 bases). This CDR3 spans 15 amino acids. With 0 bases removed from V and 0 bases from J, the gap between germline ends came to 6 bases. From germline, CDR1 is SGHRS and CDR2 YFSETQ. CDR3: CASSLELANTGELFF. DNA of the CDR3: TGCGCCAGCAGCTTGGAACTAGCGAACACCGGGGAGCTGTTTTTT. The full variable domain, rest sourced from reference TRBV5-1 and TRBJ2-2, is KAGVTQTPRYLIKTRGQQVTLSCSPISGHRSVSWYQQTPGQGLQFLFEYFSETQRNKGNFPGRFSGRQFSNSRSEMNVSTLELGDSALYLCASSLELANTGELFFGEGSRLTVL.

This chain connects TRBV5-6 to TRBJ2-4; perhaps TRBD2 as D (5 bases). V was trimmed by 2 bases and J by 1 base, leaving 7 bases between them. The germline gives CDR1 SGHDT, CDR2 YYEEEE. The CDR3 has 14 residues. CDR3 DNA: TGTGCCAGCAGCTTCCGAGGGGCCAAAAACATTCAGTACTTC. This gives the protein CASSFRGAKNIQYF.

Only a few counts were recorded for this clone. The chain employs TRBV6-5 and TRBJ2-1; the match to TRBD2 covers 12 bases. Trimming removed 2 bases from V and 9 bases from J; junction bases left unmatched: 5. Per the germline V gene, CDR1 is MNHEY and CDR2 is SVGAGI. This CDR3 contains 15 residues. CDR3 in amino acids: CASSYGLAGLIEQFF. In DNA, the CDR3 is TGTGCCAGCAGTTACGGACTAGCGGGGTTGATTGAGCAGTTCTTC.